This T cell receptor beta chain emerged from a study of cytomegalovirus exposure and HLA in healthy donors. Germline V lookup: CDR1 MNHNS, CDR2 SASEGT. Trimming removed 3 bases at V and 8 bases at J, with 19 bases between. CDR3 length equals 16 residues. The study's findings and limits: The CMV antigen specificity of three CMV-associated chains was confirmed through in vitro analysis. In a later analysis, most CMV-associated TCR beta chains appeared HLA-restricted. There were 150 to 200 TCR beta chains listed as cytomegalovirus-associated.

Primers: 60 Vbeta forward and 13 Jbeta reverse. In the source study's methods: Some 11 million shared chains were among the approximately 76 million unique TCR beta chains that a later analysis counted. The assay was immunoSEQ multiplex PCR, and TCRdb's table has in-frame clones only and misses some. V and J calls and clone size are those listed in that table; D and trimming were worked out from the DNA. The sample has fewer than 150,000 clones, around 73% seen once; the top ten hold roughly 5.9%. A note on this clone: Its antigen is currently unknown.

This receptor was obtained from a woman aged 30 to 39 in good health and CMV-seropositive. The V and J genes are TRBV6-1 and TRBJ1-4, with a possible D match to TRBD1 (6 bases). The sample taken for sequencing was PBMCs. CDR3 loop: CASSDANRVPQEKLFF. The CDR3 region has the DNA TGTGCCAGCAGTGATGCTAACAGGGTCCCGCAAGAAAAACTGTTTTTT.